This entry describes one TCR beta chain. Its antigen is not identified. Assay: immunoSEQ multiplex PCR; the TCRdb copy retains only in-frame clones and omits some. The sample has around 11,000 clones, 80% to 90% seen once. The CDR3 contains 13 residues. Germline CDR1 and CDR2: MNHNS and SASEGT. V gave up 9 bases and J gave up 5 bases, with 14 bases separating them. The sample originates from a study of T cell repertoires in ileal Crohn's disease. Whole-study results and caveats: Mucosal expansions were suggested to be mainly CD8 T cells.

Time point in this sample: inflamed ileum from the surgical specimen. The genes are TRBV6-1 and TRBJ1-5; D ambiguous. Sample: ileal tissue. The clonotype originates from an adult with Crohn's disease. The CDR3 here is CASARGRDQPQHF. CDR3 sequence (DNA): TGTGCCAGTGCCAGAGGGAGGGATCAGCCCCAGCATTTT.